This T cell receptor (beta chain) was captured in a study of CD8+CD57+ T cells in acquired aplastic anemia. Whoever was chosen for sequencing had shown CD8+CD57+ cell expansion by flow cytometry. V lost 8 bases to trimming and J lost 6 bases; unmatched junction nucleotides: 12. This CDR3 contains 15 residues. Germline V gene data show CDR1 as SNHLY and CDR2 as FYNNEI. Profiling that covered TCR beta VDJ and CDR3 relied on genomic DNA as its template. TCRdb redid the calling of the reads with MiXCR, one entry per CDR3 protein. The repertoire holds 200,000 or so distinct CDR3 sequences, 65% seen once, with around 58% in the top ten. This clonotype was seen only a few times.

The chain links TRBV2 to TRBJ1-5; 8 positions agree with TRBD1. Sequenced material: sorted CD4+, CD8+, or CD8+CD57+ T cells (not recorded which) from PBMCs. This sequence was found in a human donor with aplastic anemia. CDR3 protein: CASGKEGQGVQPQHF. DNA for the CDR3: TGTGCCAGCGGTAAGGAAGGACAGGGTGTTCAGCCCCAGCATTTT.